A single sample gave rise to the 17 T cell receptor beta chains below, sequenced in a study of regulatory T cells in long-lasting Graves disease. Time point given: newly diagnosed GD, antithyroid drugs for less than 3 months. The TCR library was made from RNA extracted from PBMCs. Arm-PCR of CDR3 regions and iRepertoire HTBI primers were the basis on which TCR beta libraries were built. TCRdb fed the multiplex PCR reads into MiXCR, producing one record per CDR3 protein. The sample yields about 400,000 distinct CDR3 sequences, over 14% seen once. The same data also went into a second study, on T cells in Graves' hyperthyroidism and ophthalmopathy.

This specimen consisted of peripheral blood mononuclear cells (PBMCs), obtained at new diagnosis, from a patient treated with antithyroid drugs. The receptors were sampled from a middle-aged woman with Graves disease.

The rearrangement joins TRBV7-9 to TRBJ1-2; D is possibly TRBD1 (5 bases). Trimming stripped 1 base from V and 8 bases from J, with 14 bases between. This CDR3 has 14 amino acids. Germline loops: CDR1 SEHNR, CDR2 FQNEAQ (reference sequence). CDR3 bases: TGTGCCAGCAGCTTAGGGGACCCTCTTCGGGGCTACACCTTC. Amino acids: CASSLGDPLRGYTF.

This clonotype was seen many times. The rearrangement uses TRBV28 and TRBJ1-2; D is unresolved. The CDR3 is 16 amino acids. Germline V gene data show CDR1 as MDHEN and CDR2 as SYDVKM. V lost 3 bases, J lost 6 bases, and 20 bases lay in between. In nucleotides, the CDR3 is TGTGCCAGCAGTTTTTCGCTCGCAGGTAGCCCAGATGGCTACACCTTC. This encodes CASSFSLAGSPDGYTF.

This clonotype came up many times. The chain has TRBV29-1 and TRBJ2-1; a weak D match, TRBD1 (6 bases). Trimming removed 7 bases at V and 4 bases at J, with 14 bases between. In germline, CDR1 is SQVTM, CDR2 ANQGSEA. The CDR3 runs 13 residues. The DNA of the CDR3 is TGCAGCGCTACAGGGTTTGGGTACAATGAGCAGTTCTTC. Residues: CSATGFGYNEQFF.

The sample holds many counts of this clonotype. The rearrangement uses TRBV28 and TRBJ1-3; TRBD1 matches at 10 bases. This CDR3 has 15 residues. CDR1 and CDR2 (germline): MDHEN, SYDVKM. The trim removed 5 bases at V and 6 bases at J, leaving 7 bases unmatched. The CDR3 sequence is CASSRDRGSVNTIYF. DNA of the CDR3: TGTGCCAGCAGTCGGGACAGGGGAAGCGTAAACACCATATATTTT. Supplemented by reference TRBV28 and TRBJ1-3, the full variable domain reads DVKVTQSSRYLVKRTGEKVFLECVQDMDHENMFWYRQDPGLGLRLIYFSYDVKMKEKGDIPEGYSVSREKKERFSLILESASTNQTSMYLCASSRDRGSVNTIYFGEGSWLTVV.

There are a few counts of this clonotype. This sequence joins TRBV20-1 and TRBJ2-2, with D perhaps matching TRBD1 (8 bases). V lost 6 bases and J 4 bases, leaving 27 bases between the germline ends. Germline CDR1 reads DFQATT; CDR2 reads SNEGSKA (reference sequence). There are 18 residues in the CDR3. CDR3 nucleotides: TGCAGTGCGACCGGCGGGCAGGGGGCTGGCGGGAGCACCGGGGAGCTGTTTTTT. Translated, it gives CSATGGQGAGGSTGELFF.

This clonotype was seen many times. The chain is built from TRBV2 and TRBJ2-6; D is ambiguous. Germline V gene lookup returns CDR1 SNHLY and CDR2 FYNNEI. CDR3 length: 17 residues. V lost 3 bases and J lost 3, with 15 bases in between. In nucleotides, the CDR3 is TGTGCCAGCAGTGACATAACCATACGAGGTGGGGCCAACGTCCTGACTTTC. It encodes CASSDITIRGGANVLTF.

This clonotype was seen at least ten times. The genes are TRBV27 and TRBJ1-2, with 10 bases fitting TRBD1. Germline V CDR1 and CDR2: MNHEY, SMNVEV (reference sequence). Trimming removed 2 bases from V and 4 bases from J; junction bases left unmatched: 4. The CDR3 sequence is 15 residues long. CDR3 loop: CASSLRTGGSYGYTF. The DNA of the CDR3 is TGTGCCAGCAGTTTAAGGACAGGGGGTAGCTATGGCTACACCTTC.

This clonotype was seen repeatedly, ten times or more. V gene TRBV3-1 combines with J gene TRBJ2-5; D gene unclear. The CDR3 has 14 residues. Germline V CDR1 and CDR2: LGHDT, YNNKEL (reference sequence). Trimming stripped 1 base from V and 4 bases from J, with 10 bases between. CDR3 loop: CASSQGAFGETQYF. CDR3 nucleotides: TGTGCCAGCAGCCAAGGGGCTTTTGGAGAGACCCAGTACTTC.

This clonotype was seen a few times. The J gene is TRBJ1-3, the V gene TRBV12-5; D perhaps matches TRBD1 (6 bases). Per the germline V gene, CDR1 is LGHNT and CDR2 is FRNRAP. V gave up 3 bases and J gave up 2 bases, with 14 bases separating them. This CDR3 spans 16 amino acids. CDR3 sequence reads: CASGFNPQGTGNTIYF. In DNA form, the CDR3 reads TGTGCTAGTGGTTTTAATCCACAGGGAACTGGAAACACCATATATTTT.

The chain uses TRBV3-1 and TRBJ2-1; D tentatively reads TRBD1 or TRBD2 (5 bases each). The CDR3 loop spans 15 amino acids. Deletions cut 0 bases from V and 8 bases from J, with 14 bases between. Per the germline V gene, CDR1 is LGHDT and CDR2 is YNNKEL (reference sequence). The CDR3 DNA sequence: TGTGCCAGCAGCCAAGAAGGGGACCTTTTCGATGAGCAGTTCTTC. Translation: CASSQEGDLFDEQFF.

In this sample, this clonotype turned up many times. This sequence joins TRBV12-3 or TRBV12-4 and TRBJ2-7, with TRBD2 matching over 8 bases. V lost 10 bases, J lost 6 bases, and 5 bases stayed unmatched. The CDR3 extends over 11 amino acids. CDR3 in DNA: TGTGCCACCGCCGGGGGGGGCGAGCAGTACTTC. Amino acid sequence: CATAGGGEQYF.

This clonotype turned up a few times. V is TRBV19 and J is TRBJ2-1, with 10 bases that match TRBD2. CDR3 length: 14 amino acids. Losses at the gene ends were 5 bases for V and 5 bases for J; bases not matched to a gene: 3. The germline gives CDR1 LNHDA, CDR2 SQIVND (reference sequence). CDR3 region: CASSGLAVDNEQFF. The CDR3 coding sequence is TGTGCCAGTAGTGGACTAGCGGTAGACAATGAGCAGTTCTTC.

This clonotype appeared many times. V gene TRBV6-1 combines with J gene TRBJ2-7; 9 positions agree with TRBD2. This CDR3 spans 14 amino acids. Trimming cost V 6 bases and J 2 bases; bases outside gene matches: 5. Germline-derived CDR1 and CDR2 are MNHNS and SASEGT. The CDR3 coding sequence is TGTGCCAGCAGGCTAGCGGGACTAACCTACGAGCAGTACTTC. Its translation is CASRLAGLTYEQYF.

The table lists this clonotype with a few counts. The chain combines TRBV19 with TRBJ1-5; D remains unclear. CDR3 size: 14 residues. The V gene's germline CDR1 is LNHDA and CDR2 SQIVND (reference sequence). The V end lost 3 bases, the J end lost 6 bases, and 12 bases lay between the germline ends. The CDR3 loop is CASSILASGQPQHF. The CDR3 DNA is TGTGCCAGTAGTATTCTGGCCTCCGGTCAGCCCCAGCATTTT.

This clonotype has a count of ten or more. CDR3 protein: CSALQRGNEKLFF. In nucleotides, the CDR3 is TGCAGTGCTCTCCAAAGGGGGAATGAAAAACTGTTTTTT. The chain couples TRBV20-1 to TRBJ1-4; tentatively, D is TRBD1 (6 bases). The CDR3 loop spans 13 amino acids. CDR1 is DFQATT, CDR2 SNEGSKA, per germline (reference sequence). V gave up 5 bases and J gave up 5 bases, with 12 bases separating them.

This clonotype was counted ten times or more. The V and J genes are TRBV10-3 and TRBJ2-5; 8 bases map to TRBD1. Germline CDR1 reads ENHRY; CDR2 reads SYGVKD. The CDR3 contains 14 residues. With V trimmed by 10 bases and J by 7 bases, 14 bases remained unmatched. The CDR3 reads CATTGQVDPGTQYF. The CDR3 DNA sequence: TGTGCCACAACGGGACAGGTAGACCCGGGGACCCAGTACTTC.

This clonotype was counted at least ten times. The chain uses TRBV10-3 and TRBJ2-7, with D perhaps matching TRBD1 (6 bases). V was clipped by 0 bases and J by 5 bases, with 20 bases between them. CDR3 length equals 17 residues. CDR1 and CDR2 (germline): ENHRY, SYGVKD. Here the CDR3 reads CAISESIGRGKKDEQYF. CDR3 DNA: TGTGCCATCAGTGAGTCAATCGGCAGGGGAAAGAAGGACGAGCAGTACTTC.